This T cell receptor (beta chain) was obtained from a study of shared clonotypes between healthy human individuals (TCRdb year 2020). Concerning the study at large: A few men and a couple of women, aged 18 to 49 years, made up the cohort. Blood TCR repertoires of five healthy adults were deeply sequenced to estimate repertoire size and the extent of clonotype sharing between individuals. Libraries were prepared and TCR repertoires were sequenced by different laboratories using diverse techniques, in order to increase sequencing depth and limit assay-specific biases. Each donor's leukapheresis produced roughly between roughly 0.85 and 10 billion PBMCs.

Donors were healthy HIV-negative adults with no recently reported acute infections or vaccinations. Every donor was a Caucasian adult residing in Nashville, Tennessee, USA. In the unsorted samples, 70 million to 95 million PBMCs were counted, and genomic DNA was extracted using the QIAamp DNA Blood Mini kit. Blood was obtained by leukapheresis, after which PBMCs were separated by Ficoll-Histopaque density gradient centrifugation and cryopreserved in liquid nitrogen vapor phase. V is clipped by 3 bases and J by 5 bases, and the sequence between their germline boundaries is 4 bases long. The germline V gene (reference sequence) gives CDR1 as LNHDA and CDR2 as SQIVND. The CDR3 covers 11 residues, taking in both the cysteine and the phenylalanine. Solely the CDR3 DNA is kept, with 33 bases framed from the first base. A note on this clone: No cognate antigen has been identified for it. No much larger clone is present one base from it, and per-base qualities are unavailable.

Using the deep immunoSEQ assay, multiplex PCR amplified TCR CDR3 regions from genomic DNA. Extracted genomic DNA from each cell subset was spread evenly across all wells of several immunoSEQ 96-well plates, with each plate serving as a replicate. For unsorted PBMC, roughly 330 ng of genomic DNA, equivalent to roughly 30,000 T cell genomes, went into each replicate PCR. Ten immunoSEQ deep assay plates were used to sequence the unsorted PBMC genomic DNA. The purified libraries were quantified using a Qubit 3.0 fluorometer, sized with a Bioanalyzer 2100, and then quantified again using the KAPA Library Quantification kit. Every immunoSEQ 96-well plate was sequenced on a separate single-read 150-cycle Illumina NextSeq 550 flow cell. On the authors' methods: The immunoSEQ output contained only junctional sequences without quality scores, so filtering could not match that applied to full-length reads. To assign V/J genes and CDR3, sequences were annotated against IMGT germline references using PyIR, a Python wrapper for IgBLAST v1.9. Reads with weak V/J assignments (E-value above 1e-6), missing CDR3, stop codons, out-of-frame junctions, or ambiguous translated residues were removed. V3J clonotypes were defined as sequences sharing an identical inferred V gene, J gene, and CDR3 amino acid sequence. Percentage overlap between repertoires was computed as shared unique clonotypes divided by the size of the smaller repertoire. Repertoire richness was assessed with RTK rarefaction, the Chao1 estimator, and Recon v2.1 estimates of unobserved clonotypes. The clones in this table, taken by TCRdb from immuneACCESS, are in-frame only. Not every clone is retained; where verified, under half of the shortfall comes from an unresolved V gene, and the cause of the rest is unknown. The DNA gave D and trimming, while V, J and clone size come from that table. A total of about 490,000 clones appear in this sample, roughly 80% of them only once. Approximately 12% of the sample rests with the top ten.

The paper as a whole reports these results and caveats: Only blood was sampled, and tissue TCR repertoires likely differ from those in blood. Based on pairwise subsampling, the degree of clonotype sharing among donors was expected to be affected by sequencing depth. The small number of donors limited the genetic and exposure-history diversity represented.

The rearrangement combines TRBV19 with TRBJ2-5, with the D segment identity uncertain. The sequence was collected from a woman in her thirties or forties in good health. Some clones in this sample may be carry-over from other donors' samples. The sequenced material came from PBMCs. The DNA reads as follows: TGTGCCAGTAGTATGGGGGAGACCCAGTACTTC. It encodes CASSMGETQYF.